The rows below give T cell receptor beta chains drawn from one sample of a study of radiotherapy plus CTLA-4 blockade in lung cancer. Sequencing was performed with immunoSEQ multiplex PCR; in TCRdb, only in-frame clones are kept and a portion is missing. The sample lists some 120,000 clones, more than 65% seen once, with 3.3% in the top ten. Sequencing used peripheral blood, obtained from a patient treated with radiotherapy plus ipilimumab. The receptors were sampled from a human donor with non-small cell lung cancer that progressed on radiotherapy plus ipilimumab. Some clones in this sample may be carry-over from other donors' samples. CDR3s include the opening cysteine and the closing phenylalanine or tryptophan. The order of the fields is V gene, J gene, D gene, clone size, CDR3 protein, CDR3 DNA. D genes are given only for firm matches. Size is stated for part of the rows, as once, few or many counts, or as a class when the clone is expanded.

>TRBV21-1|TRBJ2-3|-|-
CASSKATCTDTQYF
TGTGCCAGCAGCAAAGCTACATGCACAGATACGCAGTATTTT
>TRBV6-5|TRBJ1-1|-|-
CASSYSGGTGAESFF
TGTGCCAGCAGTTACTCGGGAGGGACGGGCGCTGAATCTTTCTTT
>TRBV5-4|TRBJ2-4|-|-
CASSLGIGSGIENIQYF
TGTGCCAGCAGCTTGGGAATCGGGTCAGGGATAGAAAACATTCAGTACTTC
>TRBV2|TRBJ2-2|TRBD2|-
CASSEGRGGKWELFF
TGTGCCAGCAGTGAAGGGCGGGGGGGGAAATGGGAGCTGTTTTTT
>TRBV2|TRBJ1-1|-|-
CASSVYASNTEAFF
TGTGCCAGCAGCGTGTACGCGTCGAACACTGAAGCTTTCTTT
>TRBV4-3|TRBJ1-2|-|-
CASSQDLSGVPYYGYTF
TGCGCCAGCAGCCAAGATTTATCAGGGGTACCCTACTATGGCTACACCTTC
>TRBV27|TRBJ2-1|TRBD1|-
CASSFDRGYNEQFF
TGTGCCAGCAGTTTCGACAGGGGCTACAATGAGCAGTTCTTC
>TRBV5-1|TRBJ1-2|-|-
CASSLDPANYGYTF
TGCGCCAGCAGCTTGGACCCTGCTAACTATGGCTACACCTTC
>TRBV7-9|TRBJ2-7|TRBD1|-
CASSLGQGAVYEQYF
TGTGCCAGCAGCTTAGGACAGGGGGCGGTTTACGAGCAGTACTTC
>TRBV5-1|TRBJ1-1|TRBD1|-
CASSSNRGGSMNTEAFF
TGCGCCAGCAGCTCAAACAGGGGGGGTTCCATGAACACTGAAGCTTTCTTT
>TRBV28|TRBJ2-7|TRBD1|once
CASSPSTWDSNYEQYF
TGTGCCAGCTCCCCCTCAACCTGGGACAGCAACTACGAGCAGTACTTC
>TRBV10-3|TRBJ2-1|TRBD2|-
CAISADAGGPNEQFF
TGTGCCATCAGTGCGGATGCGGGGGGGCCGAATGAGCAGTTCTTC
>TRBV18|TRBJ1-5|-|-
CASSPVSGVDQPQHF
TGTGCCAGCTCACCAGTATCAGGGGTGGATCAGCCCCAGCATTTT
>TRBV28|TRBJ1-2|TRBD1|-
CASSLGTGLFYGYTF
TGTGCCAGCAGTTTAGGGACAGGGTTATTCTATGGCTACACCTTC
>TRBV27|TRBJ1-1|-|-
CASRQFNTEAFF
TGTGCCAGCAGGCAATTCAACACTGAAGCTTTCTTT
>TRBV2|TRBJ2-3|-|-
CASSEGGLRADTQYF
TGTGCCAGCAGTGAGGGGGGTCTCCGCGCAGATACGCAGTATTTT
>TRBV19|TRBJ1-3|-|-
CASTGRASSGNTIYF
TGTGCCAGTACGGGCAGGGCGAGCTCTGGAAACACCATATATTTT
>TRBV6-5|TRBJ2-7|-|few
CASSGFRVSLGEQYF
TGTGCCAGCAGTGGGTTCCGGGTCTCCCTGGGCGAGCAGTACTTC
>TRBV15|TRBJ1-4|-|-
CATSRDIGRGNEKLFF
TGTGCCACCAGCAGAGATATCGGCAGGGGAAATGAAAAACTGTTTTTT
>TRBV7-6|TRBJ1-3|TRBD1|once
CASSPRTGGFNGNTIYF
TGTGCCAGCAGCCCGAGGACAGGGGGTTTCAATGGAAACACCATATATTTT
>TRBV6-1|TRBJ1-5|-|-
CASSETGRNQPQHF
TGTGCCAGCAGTGAGACGGGGCGGAATCAGCCCCAGCATTTT
>TRBV27|TRBJ2-5|-|-
CASKDWKQETQYF
TGTGCCAGCAAGGACTGGAAACAAGAGACCCAGTACTTC
>TRBV5-1|TRBJ2-5|-|-
CASSLVPEGTQYF
TGCGCCAGCAGCTTGGTGCCCGAGGGGACCCAGTACTTC
>TRBV4-3|TRBJ2-1|-|-
CASSQVPREYNEQFF
TGCGCCAGCAGCCAAGTACCCAGGGAGTACAATGAGCAGTTCTTC
>TRBV10-3|TRBJ1-1|-|-
CAISESRHTEAFF
TGTGCCATCAGTGAGTCAAGGCACACTGAAGCTTTCTTT
>TRBV29-1|TRBJ1-2|TRBD1|once
CSVEVRNDRGSGYTF
TGCAGCGTTGAAGTCCGGAATGACAGGGGGAGCGGCTACACCTTC
>TRBV7-9|TRBJ1-1|-|-
CASSSNSGSTEAFF
TGTGCCAGCAGCTCCAATTCCGGGAGTACTGAAGCTTTCTTT
>TRBV4-1|TRBJ2-2|-|-
CASSQATSQAGTGELFF
TGCGCCAGCAGCCAAGCCACTTCTCAGGCAGGAACCGGGGAGCTGTTTTTT
>TRBV6-4|TRBJ2-1|-|-
CASSDLSGSSYNEQFF
TGTGCCAGCAGTGACCTTTCAGGGAGCTCCTACAATGAGCAGTTCTTC
>TRBV5-1|TRBJ2-5|-|-
CASSFAGKQETQYF
TGCGCCAGCAGCTTCGCGGGGAAGCAAGAGACCCAGTACTTC
>TRBV15|TRBJ2-7|-|-
CATSTNAGAFYEQYF
TGTGCCACCAGTACAAATGCGGGGGCTTTCTACGAGCAGTACTTC
>TRBV6-5|TRBJ1-2|-|once
CASSYTGQIYGYTF
TGTGCCAGCAGTTACACCGGACAGATCTATGGCTACACCTTC
>TRBV7-9|TRBJ2-7|-|-
CASSLRDRIGEQYF
TGTGCCAGCAGCTTGCGGGACAGAATTGGCGAGCAGTACTTC
>TRBV29-1|TRBJ2-5|-|-
CSVEGQVLRETQYF
TGCAGCGTTGAAGGTCAGGTCCTACGGGAGACCCAGTACTTC
>TRBV19|TRBJ2-7|-|few
CASRGTDSYEQYF
TGTGCCAGTAGAGGGACGGACTCCTACGAGCAGTACTTC
>TRBV11-3|TRBJ2-2|-|-
CASSLEAGPGELFF
TGTGCCAGCAGCTTAGAAGCAGGGCCCGGGGAGCTGTTTTTT
>TRBV4-1|TRBJ1-6|-|-
CASSQERGYSPLHF
TGCGCCAGCAGCCAAGAGAGAGGGTACTCACCCCTCCACTTT
>TRBV7-8|TRBJ1-5|TRBD1|-
CASSDRQGIQPQHF
TGTGCCAGCAGCGATCGACAGGGGATTCAGCCCCAGCATTTT
>TRBV4-2|TRBJ2-2|TRBD2|-
CASSQVGTSGANTGELFF
TGTGCCAGCAGCCAAGTTGGGACTAGCGGGGCCAACACCGGGGAGCTGTTTTTT
>TRBV11-2|TRBJ1-1|-|-
CASSLAGVTEAFF
TGTGCCAGCAGCTTAGCAGGGGTCACTGAAGCTTTCTTT
>TRBV5-6|TRBJ1-2|TRBD1|-
CASSWTGQTEKGYTF
TGTGCCAGCAGCTGGACAGGACAAACCGAAAAGGGCTACACCTTC
>TRBV6-5|TRBJ1-2|-|-
CASRSGGPLDRGYTF
TGTGCCAGCAGATCCGGAGGACCTCTCGATCGGGGCTACACCTTC
>TRBV5-4|TRBJ1-4|-|-
CASSRSGGTTNEKLFF
TGTGCCAGCAGCCGTTCTGGTGGAACAACTAATGAAAAACTGTTTTTT
>TRBV6-6|TRBJ1-1|-|-
CASSYRDTEAFF
TGTGCCAGCAGTTACCGGGATACTGAAGCTTTCTTT
>TRBV27|TRBJ1-5|TRBD1|few
CASNIWDRGGQPQHF
TGTGCCAGCAACATATGGGACAGGGGCGGACAGCCCCAGCATTTT
>TRBV2|TRBJ2-5|TRBD2|-
CASNPWTSGGETQYF
TGTGCCAGCAACCCTTGGACTAGCGGGGGTGAGACCCAGTACTTC
>TRBV7-2|TRBJ2-2|-|-
CASSFPQGGNTGELFF
TGTGCCAGCAGCTTCCCCCAGGGCGGGAACACCGGGGAGCTGTTTTTT
>TRBV6-1|TRBJ1-4|-|-
CASSERRATNEKLFF
TGTGCCAGCAGTGAAAGGCGGGCTACTAATGAAAAACTGTTTTTT
>TRBV4-1|TRBJ2-2|-|-
CASSRTENTGELFF
TGCGCCAGCAGCCGGACGGAGAACACCGGGGAGCTGTTTTTT
>TRBV25-1|TRBJ2-1|-|-
CASSDLAEGYYNEQFF
TGTGCCAGCAGTGACCTAGCAGAGGGTTATTACAATGAGCAGTTCTTC
>TRBV18|TRBJ1-5|TRBD1|once
CASSPGGDRETVGRVKQPQHF
TGTGCCAGCTCACCCGGCGGGGACAGGGAGACGGTTGGTCGGGTTAAACAGCCCCAGCATTTT
>TRBV5-4|TRBJ1-6|TRBD1|few
CASSLEGGRYSPLHF
TGTGCCAGCAGCTTGGAAGGGGGCCGGTATTCACCCCTCCACTTT
>TRBV6-5|TRBJ2-7|-|-
CASSSLGPSYEQYF
TGTGCCAGCAGTTCCCTCGGACCTTCCTACGAGCAGTACTTC
>TRBV4-1|TRBJ2-7|TRBD2|-
CASSQVLAGSYEQYF
TGCGCCAGCAGCCAAGTGCTAGCGGGGTCTTACGAGCAGTACTTC
>TRBV27|TRBJ2-7|-|-
CASSLSYGYEQYF
TGTGCCAGCAGTTTATCGTACGGCTACGAGCAGTACTTC
>TRBV9|TRBJ2-5|TRBD2|-
CASSPRARSGGPIGGTQYF
TGTGCCAGCAGCCCCCGCGCCAGAAGCGGGGGACCAATTGGGGGGACCCAGTACTTC
>TRBV9|TRBJ2-5|TRBD2|-
CASSVVPLAGEETQYF
TGTGCCAGCAGCGTAGTCCCACTAGCGGGGGAAGAGACCCAGTACTTC
>TRBV5-1|TRBJ2-5|TRBD2|once
CASSLKDDSSGAGTQYF
TGCGCCAGCAGCTTGAAGGATGATTCTAGCGGGGCGGGGACCCAGTACTTC
>TRBV6-6|TRBJ1-5|-|-
CASGQNSNQPQHF
TGTGCCAGCGGGCAAAATAGCAATCAGCCCCAGCATTTT